This T cell receptor (beta chain) was documented in a study of blood T cell repertoires in COVID-19. Method: immunoSEQ multiplex PCR; TCRdb's copy keeps in-frame clones and lacks some. The repertoire holds 150,000 to 200,000 clones, with around nine tenths as singletons. This clone was seen a handful of times. Looked up from germline, CDR1 is ENHRY and CDR2 is SYGVKD. Trimming left V 2 bases short and J 4 bases short, with 6 bases between. This CDR3 comprises 13 residues. The chain is built from TRBV10-3 and TRBJ1-5; no reliable D call. Sequencing was performed on peripheral blood. This receptor was identified in a woman of 80 years or more with COVID-19, enrolled during active disease. The DNA of the CDR3 is TGTGCCATCAGTGAGAGAGGGAATCAGCCCCAGCATTTT. Translating gives CAISERGNQPQHF.